This entry describes one T cell receptor beta chain. Enrolled during active infection, Seattle patients were then followed longitudinally. CDR3 length: 14 amino acids. V was clipped by 3 bases and J by 3 bases; unmatched bases: 1. The germline gives CDR1 MRHNA, CDR2 SNTAGT. This entry comes from a study of blood T cell repertoires in COVID-19. Study as a whole: Samples representing acute and convalescent COVID-19 were sourced from the United States, Italy and Spain.

In the study's own analysis: Reference gene primer amplification gave estimated nucleated cell counts. Only in-frame clones appear in the TCRdb table, and some are missing; sequencing was by immunoSEQ multiplex PCR. V and J calls and clone size follow that table, whereas D and trimming were derived from the DNA. The data contain hundreds of thousands of clones, 70% to 90% of them seen just once; the ten biggest clones take up roughly 14%. The specimen sequenced was peripheral blood. The chain uses TRBV6-4 and TRBJ2-2; TRBD2 matches 7 bases. The sequence was collected from a woman between 65 and 79 years old with COVID-19, enrolled during active disease. The DNA of the CDR3 is TGTGCCAGCAGTGAGGGAGGGGACACCGGGGAGCTGTTTTTT. This encodes CASSEGGDTGELFF.